Below are 28 T cell receptor beta chains sequenced from a single sample in a study of molecular identifiers for immune sequencing clone quantification. TCRdb passed the PCR reads through MiXCR, listing each CDR3 protein once. The table lists about 640,000 distinct CDR3 sequences, 15% to 20% of them singletons. What was sequenced was naive CD8+ T cells from blood, with Jurkat cell RNA spiked in. This sample's subset: FACS-sorted CD8+CD4-CCR7+CD45RA+ naive T cells. The receptors here all came from a human donor in good health. Some libraries in this study had Jurkat cell RNA spiked in.

This clonotype was found many times. The V gene is TRBV12-3 or TRBV12-4, the J gene TRBJ1-1; D not resolved. V dropped 10 bases and J dropped 14 bases, with 23 bases sitting between them. The CDR3 has 12 amino acids. CDR3 region: CAILLPRGDDFF. CDR3 DNA: TGTGCCATCCTATTACCCCGAGGTGATGACTTCTTT.

The chain is built from TRBV7-3 and TRBJ2-3, with 7 bases that match TRBD2. The CDR3 loop spans 15 amino acids. Germline CDR1 reads SGHTA; CDR2 reads FQGTGA. Losses at the gene ends were 5 bases for V and 5 bases for J; bases not matched to a gene: 10. The CDR3: CASSPMGGGEDTQYF. CDR3 nucleotide sequence: TGTGCCAGCAGCCCAATGGGTGGGGGGGAAGATACGCAGTATTTT.

This clonotype has a count of ten or more. The chain combines TRBV6-5 with TRBJ2-1, with 9 bases matching TRBD1. The V gene's germline CDR1 is MNHEY and CDR2 SVGAGI. This CDR3 has 13 amino acids. V lost 11 bases to trimming and J lost 5 bases; unmatched junction nucleotides: 7. The CDR3 loop reads CASTGGYHNEQFF. DNA of the CDR3: TGTGCCTCAACAGGGGGCTACCACAATGAGCAGTTCTTC.

The sample holds a few counts of this clonotype. This chain uses TRBV20-1 with TRBJ2-7; D is possibly TRBD2 (6 bases). There are 13 residues in the CDR3. The germline V gene encodes CDR1 DFQATT and CDR2 SNEGSKA (reference sequence). This CDR3 is CSTYPETSYEQYF. CDR3 nucleotide sequence: TGCTCCACATACCCCGAGACTAGTTACGAGCAGTACTTC.

This clonotype was found many times. The rearrangement joins TRBV2 to TRBJ1-2; D not resolved. CDR1 and CDR2 (germline): SNHLY, FYNNEI. This CDR3 has 14 amino acids. Trimming took 6 bases from V and 1 from J, leaving 12 bases between them. The CDR3 DNA is TGTGCCAGCAGGCTGTTTGGCAGTAACTATGGCTACACCTTC. It encodes CASRLFGSNYGYTF.

The chain employs TRBV5-8 and TRBJ2-2; 9 bases map to TRBD2. The V segment lost 3 bases and the J segment 5 bases; nucleotides outside the gene matches: 8. CDR1 and CDR2 from the germline V gene are SGHTS and YDEGEE. The CDR3 contains 16 residues. The CDR3 region is CASSSNSGRWTGELFF. The CDR3 DNA is TGTGCCAGCAGCTCGAATAGCGGGAGATGGACCGGGGAGCTGTTTTTT.

This clonotype came up many times. The V and J genes are TRBV19 and TRBJ2-7, with 9 bases that match TRBD1. Germline assignment: CDR1 LNHDA and CDR2 SQIVND (reference sequence). This CDR3 has 15 residues. After removal of 9 bases from V and 0 bases from J, the junction contained 9 bases not matched to a gene. The CDR3 coding sequence is TGTGCCAGCAGCGCCGGGACAGGGAGCTCCTACGAGCAGTACTTC. Encoded protein: CASSAGTGSSYEQYF.

V gene TRBV6-2 or TRBV6-3 combines with J gene TRBJ1-2, with D tentatively TRBD1 (5 bases). Trimming cost V 2 bases and J 7 bases, with 14 bases left between them. Per the germline V gene, CDR1 is MNHEY and CDR2 is SVGEGT. This CDR3 comprises 14 residues. As DNA, the CDR3 is TGTGCCAGCAGTTACGTAGCAGGGTTGTCTGGCTACACCTTC. It codes for CASSYVAGLSGYTF.

CDR3 DNA: TGTGCCAGCAGTGACGGATCTGTTTTAGACACTGAAGCTTTCTTT. Encoded protein: CASSDGSVLDTEAFF. This rearrangement joins TRBV2 to TRBJ1-1; no reliable D call. Germline loops: CDR1 SNHLY, CDR2 FYNNEI. The CDR3 consists of 15 residues. Between the trimmed V and J ends, which lost 3 bases and 3 bases, there was a span of 14 bases.

This clonotype has ten or more counts. V and J are TRBV6-7 and TRBJ2-4, with D tentatively TRBD2 (6 bases). TRBV6-7 is labeled an ORF, and its function is uncertain. The germline V and J ends were trimmed by 6 bases and 5 bases, with 23 bases remaining between them. The CDR3 loop spans 17 amino acids. In DNA, the CDR3 is TGTGCCAGCAGCCAGTGGGGGGTTGGGGCTAACGAAAACATTCAGTACTTC. Its protein product is CASSQWGVGANENIQYF.

This clonotype was recorded a few times. The chain uses TRBV7-3 and TRBJ2-1; 7 bases agree with TRBD2. V lost 5 bases and J lost 4; bases outside the gene matches: 14. Per germline, CDR1 SGHTA and CDR2 FQGTGA. The CDR3 runs to 17 residues. The CDR3 loop is CASSPTVGGIAYNEQFF. CDR3 DNA sequence: TGTGCCAGCAGCCCCACGGTCGGGGGGATAGCGTACAATGAGCAGTTCTTC.

Many counts were recorded for this clonotype. The gene calls are TRBV11-3 and TRBJ2-5; possibly TRBD2 for D (5 bases). Trimming took off 0 bases at V and 5 bases at J, with 7 bases between the two ends. Per the germline V gene, CDR1 is SGHNT and CDR2 is YENEEA. This CDR3 contains 13 residues. The CDR3 DNA reads as TGTGCCAGCAGCTTAGACCCGGGGGAGACCCAGTACTTC. Its protein is CASSLDPGETQYF.

This clonotype has just a few counts. The J gene is TRBJ2-3, the V gene TRBV9; D may be TRBD2 (6 bases). Germline CDR1 reads SGDLS; CDR2 reads YYNGEE. The CDR3 length is 15 residues. V shed 4 bases and J shed 2 bases, with 14 bases lying between them. The CDR3 DNA is TGTGCCAGCAGCCCCTCGGGACTCCCCACAGATACGCAGTATTTT. This translates into CASSPSGLPTDTQYF. Full variable domain (outside the CDR3, taken from reference TRBV9 and TRBJ2-3): DSGVTQTPKHLITATGQRVTLRCSPRSGDLSVYWYQQSLDQGLQFLIQYYNGEERAKGNILERFSAQQFPDLHSELNLSSLELGDSALYFCASSPSGLPTDTQYFGPGTRLTVL.

This clonotype has ten or more counts. This rearrangement joins TRBV21-1 to TRBJ1-5; the DNA was not compared with TRBD1, the D call given in the table. TRBV21-1 is a pseudogene. The CDR3 length is 18 residues. The chain's CDR3 is CASSKKEETGFHGQPQHF. DNA of the CDR3: TGTGCCAGCAGCAAAAAGGAAGAGACAGGTTTTCACGGTCAGCCCCAGCATTTT.

This clonotype was counted between two and nine times. The rearrangement uses TRBV19 and TRBJ2-6, with TRBD2 as a possible D gene (6 bases). Germline assignment: CDR1 LNHDA and CDR2 SQIVND (reference sequence). This CDR3 comprises 16 residues. V gave up 3 bases and J gave up 2 bases, with 11 bases separating them. In DNA, the CDR3 is TGTGCCAGTAGTATGGGGGGAAGGGCTGGGGCCAACGTCCTGACTTTC. It encodes CASSMGGRAGANVLTF. Using reference TRBV19 and TRBJ2-6 for the parts outside the CDR3, the full variable domain is DGGITQSPKYLFRKEGQNVTLSCEQNLNHDAMYWYRQDPGQGLRLIYYSQIVNDFQKGDIAEGYSVSREKKESFPLTVTSAQKNPTAFYLCASSMGGRAGANVLTFGAGSRLTVL.

This clonotype appeared a few times. The chain recombines TRBV11-2 with TRBJ2-7; D ambiguous. In germline, CDR1 is SGHAT, CDR2 FQNNGV. V was shortened by 5 bases and J by 2 bases, with 7 bases between the two germline ends. The CDR3 is made up of 12 amino acids. CDR3 DNA sequence: TGTGCCAGCAGCCCCCCCCCCTACGAGCAGTACTTC. Protein product: CASSPPPYEQYF.

A remark on this clonotype: A much larger clone differs by one base, so this may be a read error. The gene calls are TRBV6-2 or TRBV6-3 and TRBJ1-5; D might be TRBD1 (6 bases). Germline V CDR1 and CDR2: MNHEY, SVGEGT. This CDR3 contains 14 residues. With 6 bases removed from V and 5 bases from J, the gap between germline ends came to 14 bases. The CDR3 DNA reads as TGTGCCAGCAGAATGACAGGCCACGATCAGCCCCAGCATTTT. Translated: CASRMTGHDQPQHF.

Ten or more counts support this clonotype. The rearrangement links TRBV20-1 to TRBJ2-7; TRBD1 aligns across 7 bases. With 3 bases clipped from V and 1 base from J, the junction kept 3 bases outside the gene matches. CDR1 is DFQATT and CDR2 is SNEGSKA in the germline V gene (reference sequence). This CDR3 region has 13 residues. This CDR3 is CSARQTGSYEQYF. CDR3 sequence (DNA): TGCAGTGCTAGGCAGACAGGGTCCTACGAGCAGTACTTC.

There are a few counts of this clonotype. The chain recombines TRBV27 with TRBJ1-1, with a tentative D call TRBD1 (5 bases). Germline V gene lookup returns CDR1 MNHEY and CDR2 SMNVEV (reference sequence). The CDR3 loop spans 13 amino acids. The V gene lost 6 bases and the J gene lost 6 bases, with 14 bases spanning the gap. CDR3 in amino acids: CASRGLHVSEAFF. DNA of the CDR3: TGTGCCAGCAGGGGACTACACGTTTCTGAAGCTTTCTTT.

About this clonotype: A single base separates this from a much larger clone, so it may be a read error. J is TRBJ1-1 and V is TRBV5-5; 7 bases line up with TRBD1. CDR1 and CDR2 from the germline V gene are SGHKS and YYEKEE (reference sequence). The CDR3 has 14 residues. CDR3 loop: CASCFHTGALEAFF. In DNA, the CDR3 is TGTGCCAGCTGCTTCCATACAGGGGCCCTTGAAGCTTTCTTT.

At least ten counts were recorded for this clonotype. V gene TRBV6-2 or TRBV6-3 combines with J gene TRBJ2-3; D gene uncertain. The CDR3 covers 16 residues. Germline CDR1 and CDR2: MNHEY and SVGEGT. With 0 bases removed from V and 2 bases from J, the gap between germline ends came to 12 bases. The chain's CDR3 is CASSYSITEITDTQYF. The CDR3 region has the DNA TGTGCCAGCAGTTACTCGATCACAGAAATCACAGATACGCAGTATTTT.

This clonotype turned up a few times. The gene calls are TRBV4-3 and TRBJ1-1, with 7 bases that match TRBD1. The germline V gene has CDR1 LGHNA and CDR2 YSLEER. V was clipped by 4 bases and J by 4 bases; unmatched bases: 3. This CDR3 region has 13 residues. CDR3 loop: CASSLHRGTEAFF. The CDR3, as DNA: TGCGCCAGCAGCCTTCACAGGGGCACTGAAGCTTTCTTT.

This clonotype has at least ten counts. The chain joins TRBV12-3 or TRBV12-4 to TRBJ2-3; D is undetermined. The CDR3 has 13 amino acids. V lost 2 bases to trimming and J lost 6 bases, with 9 bases between them. In DNA form, the CDR3 reads TGTGCCAGCAGTTTACAAAATGGGGATACGCAGTATTTT. It yields the protein CASSLQNGDTQYF.

This clonotype appeared many times. The chain has TRBV27 and TRBJ2-7; D call uncertain. The CDR3 sequence is 13 residues long. Trimming left V 6 bases short and J 2 bases short, with 11 bases between. Germline V CDR1 and CDR2: MNHEY, SMNVEV (reference sequence). CDR3 nucleotides: TGTGCCAGCAGACTGACACTGGCCTACGAGCAGTACTTC. Encoded protein: CASRLTLAYEQYF.

This clonotype showed up many times. This rearrangement joins TRBV5-8 to TRBJ2-7; 9 bases align to TRBD1. V lost 1 base to trimming and J lost 5 bases; unmatched junction nucleotides: 10. The CDR3 totals 16 residues. Germline V lookup: CDR1 SGHTS, CDR2 YDEGEE. Here the CDR3 reads CASSLHRDRVKDEQYF. CDR3 nucleotide sequence: TGTGCCAGCAGCTTGCATCGGGACAGGGTAAAAGACGAGCAGTACTTC.

Regarding this clonotype: A read error may be the cause here, since a much bigger clone is one base away. The V gene is TRBV6-2 or TRBV6-3, the J gene TRBJ2-1; TRBD2 matches 9 bases. The V gene end was trimmed by 4 bases and the J gene end by 4 bases; junction bases not matched to a gene: 5. Germline V CDR1 and CDR2: MNHEY, SVGEGT. The CDR3 runs 15 residues. The CDR3 protein is CASSCVRGGYNEQFF. As DNA, the CDR3 is TGTGCCAGCAGTTGCGTGCGGGGGGGTTACAATGAGCAGTTCTTC.

This clonotype was recorded a few times. This chain uses TRBV6-5 with TRBJ2-7, with 8 bases identical to TRBD1. With V trimmed by 6 bases and J by 3 bases, 10 bases remained unmatched. This CDR3 has 15 amino acids. Germline V CDR1 and CDR2: MNHEY, SVGAGI. CDR3 region: CASRDREIFFYEQYF. Here the CDR3 DNA reads TGTGCCAGCAGGGACAGGGAAATATTCTTCTACGAGCAGTACTTC.

This clonotype was observed many times. This rearrangement joins TRBV5-4 to TRBJ2-1; TRBD1 matches at 8 bases. The CDR3 is made up of 14 amino acids. The germline V gene has CDR1 SGHNT and CDR2 YYREEE (reference sequence). Germline trimming cut 4 bases from V and 3 bases from J; bases unmatched to any gene: 3. In nucleotides, the CDR3 is TGTGCCAGCAGCCGACAGGGGTACTACAATGAGCAGTTCTTC. Translation gives CASSRQGYYNEQFF.